The entry below gives a single T cell receptor (beta chain) sequence along with its context. MiXCR, run by TCRdb on the RT-PCR reads, gives a single entry per CDR3 protein. The sample has about 680,000 distinct CDR3 sequences, over 12% seen once. With 1 base removed from V and 1 base from J, the gap between germline ends came to 17 bases. The CDR3 runs 17 residues. Germline CDR1 DFQATT, CDR2 SNEGSKA (reference sequence). The sample taken for sequencing was memory CD4+ T cells from blood. The gene calls are TRBV20-1 and TRBJ2-1, with D tentatively TRBD2 (7 bases). This TCR was sampled from a female donor in good health, serving as a healthy control. The CDR3 nucleotides read TGCAGTGCTAGAGCCTTGGGAGGGGGGGCATCCTACAATGAGCAGTTCTTC. It translates to CSARALGGGASYNEQFF.